Here is one T cell receptor (beta chain) with its context. As yet, its antigen is unknown. This record comes from a study of T cell repertoires in ileal Crohn's disease. For the study at large: Every patient was operated on for stricturing (about 60%) or penetrating (approximately 40%) complications. Thiopurines (about eleven) or anti-TNF agents (roughly 17) were given postoperatively to about half. General study results and limits: Clonal expansions were more frequent in active smokers than non-smokers at surgery.

CDR3 length: 14 residues. With 2 bases removed from V and 4 bases from J, the gap between germline ends came to 9 bases. Germline V gives CDR1 MNHNY, CDR2 SVGAGI (reference sequence). TCRB immunosequencing input was roughly 530 nanograms of biopsy DNA per sample. Only in-frame clones appear in the TCRdb table, and some are missing; sequencing was by immunoSEQ multiplex PCR. The data show about 2,400 clones, 92% seen once. The chain carries TRBV6-6 and TRBJ2-1; D may be TRBD2 (6 bases). Sequencing input: ileal tissue. The clonotype was recovered from an adult with Crohn's disease. CDR3 region: CASSYRDSYNEQFF. Here the CDR3 DNA reads TGTGCCAGCAGTTACCGGGACTCTTACAATGAGCAGTTCTTC.